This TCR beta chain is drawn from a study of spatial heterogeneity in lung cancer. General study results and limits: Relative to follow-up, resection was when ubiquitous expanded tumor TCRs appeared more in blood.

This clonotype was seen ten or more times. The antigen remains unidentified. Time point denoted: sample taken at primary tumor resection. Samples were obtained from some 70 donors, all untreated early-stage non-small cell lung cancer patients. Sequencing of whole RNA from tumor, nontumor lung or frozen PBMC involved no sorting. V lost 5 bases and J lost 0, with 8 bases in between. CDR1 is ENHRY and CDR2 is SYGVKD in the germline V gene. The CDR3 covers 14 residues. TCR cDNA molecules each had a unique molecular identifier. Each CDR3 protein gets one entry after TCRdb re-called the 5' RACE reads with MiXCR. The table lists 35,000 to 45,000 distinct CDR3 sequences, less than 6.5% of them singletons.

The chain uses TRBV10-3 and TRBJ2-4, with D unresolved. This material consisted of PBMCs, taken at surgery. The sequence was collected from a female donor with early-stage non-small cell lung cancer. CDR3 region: CAISYNLAKNIQYF. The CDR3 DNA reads TGTGCCATCAGTTACAACCTAGCCAAAAACATTCAGTACTTC.